This passage covers 21 T cell receptor beta chains from one sample sequenced in a study of OX40 agonist ivuxolimab in advanced cancers. The table came from immunoSEQ multiplex PCR; TCRdb's copy has only in-frame clones and leaves some out. The sample yields roughly 60,000 clones, approximately 84% seen once. The sequences come from CD4+ or CD8+ T cells sorted from blood, collected in a trial of the OX40 agonist ivuxolimab. Every receptor here comes from an adult with an advanced solid tumor such as melanoma, head and neck, liver or kidney cancer.

The chain recombines TRBV5-1 with TRBJ2-3, with TRBD2 matching 7 bases. The V gene end was trimmed by 6 bases and the J gene end by 2 bases; junction bases not matched to a gene: 3. This CDR3 is 13 amino acids long. CDR1 SGHRS and CDR2 YFSETQ come from the germline V gene. CDR3 DNA: TGCGCCAGCAATGGGGGGGTCACAGATACGCAGTATTTT. It codes for CASNGGVTDTQYF. Filled out from reference TRBV5-1 and TRBJ2-3, the complete variable domain reads KAGVTQTPRYLIKTRGQQVTLSCSPISGHRSVSWYQQTPGQGLQFLFEYFSETQRNKGNFPGRFSGRQFSNSRSEMNVSTLELGDSALYLCASNGGVTDTQYFGPGTRLTVL.

This chain joins TRBV11-2 and TRBJ2-1; D is unclear. Germline V CDR1 and CDR2: SGHAT, FQNNGV. The CDR3 is made up of 13 amino acids. With 5 bases removed from V and 5 bases from J, the gap between germline ends came to 10 bases. The CDR3 protein is CASSPGPNNEQFF. The CDR3 DNA reads TGTGCCAGCAGCCCCGGGCCAAACAATGAGCAGTTCTTC. The variable domain in full, completed from reference TRBV11-2 and TRBJ2-1, reads EAGVAQSPRYKIIEKRQSVAFWCNPISGHATLYWYQQILGQGPKLLIQFQNNGVVDDSQLPKDRFSAERLKGVDSTLKIQPAKLEDSAVYLCASSPGPNNEQFFGPGTRLTVL.

This sequence joins TRBV5-1 and TRBJ1-1, with 7 bases aligning to TRBD1. V shed 1 base and J 3 bases; nucleotides not matched to a gene: 9. Germline V lookup: CDR1 SGHRS, CDR2 YFSETQ. CDR3 length equals 16 residues. DNA for the CDR3: TGCGCCAGCAGCTTGAATATAGGGGGCGAGGACACTGAAGCTTTCTTT. It translates to CASSLNIGGEDTEAFF.

CDR3 DNA: TGTGCCAGTAGTTTGGGGGGGGCGCCTGAGACCCAGTACTTC. This encodes CASSLGGAPETQYF. The J gene is TRBJ2-5, the V gene TRBV19; the D gene is possibly TRBD2 (7 bases). The germline gives CDR1 LNHDA, CDR2 SQIVND (reference sequence). This CDR3 contains 14 residues. The germline V and J ends were trimmed by 5 bases and 5 bases, with 15 bases remaining between them.

V is TRBV9 and J is TRBJ2-1; 8 bases match TRBD2. This CDR3 contains 15 residues. V gave up 2 bases and J gave up 0 bases; unmatched junction bases: 1. Germline V lookup: CDR1 SGDLS, CDR2 YYNGEE. CDR3 region: CASSVGGASYNEQFF. The CDR3 DNA reads TGTGCCAGCAGCGTCGGGGGGGCCTCCTACAATGAGCAGTTCTTC.

The CDR3 loop reads CASTDHRGELFF. In DNA, the CDR3 is TGTGCCAGCACTGACCACCGCGGGGAGCTGTTTTTT. The chain joins TRBV27 to TRBJ2-2; D not resolved. The V gene lost 7 bases and the J gene lost 7 bases, with 10 bases spanning the gap. CDR3 length: 12 amino acids. Germline assignment: CDR1 MNHEY and CDR2 SMNVEV (reference sequence).

There are a few counts of this clone. The chain employs TRBV2 and TRBJ1-2, with D unresolved. The length of the CDR3 is 13 residues. Germline CDR1 reads SNHLY; CDR2 reads FYNNEI. V was pared by 1 base and J by 0 bases, with 3 bases between. CDR3 bases: TGTGCCAGCAGTGAAGGAGCTAACTATGGCTACACCTTC. Translating it yields CASSEGANYGYTF.

The genes are TRBV9 and TRBJ2-7; TRBD1 is a possible D gene (5 bases). Germline V gene sequence: CDR1 SGDLS, CDR2 YYNGEE. V lost 2 bases to trimming and J lost 2 bases, with 11 bases between them. The CDR3 contains 14 residues. The CDR3 DNA is TGTGCCAGCAGCGTTGGAAGGGGTACCTACGAGCAGTACTTC. Translating it yields CASSVGRGTYEQYF.

V is TRBV18 and J is TRBJ2-1, with 7 nucleotides matching TRBD1. Germline CDR1 is KGHSH and CDR2 is LQKENI. V dropped 3 bases and J dropped 3; count of bases not matched to a gene: 8. The CDR3 has 16 residues. The CDR3 loop is CASSPEDRIDYNEQFF. The CDR3 DNA is TGTGCCAGCTCACCGGAGGACAGGATAGACTACAATGAGCAGTTCTTC.

The count of this clone is one. The J gene is TRBJ2-3, the V gene TRBV27, with unresolved D. Germline V gene sequence: CDR1 MNHEY, CDR2 SMNVEV (reference sequence). With 8 bases removed from V and 0 bases from J, the gap between germline ends came to 15 bases. The CDR3 totals 15 residues. This chain's CDR3 is CASSLELSSTDTQYF. In DNA, the CDR3 is TGTGCCAGCTCCTTGGAATTGTCTAGCACAGATACGCAGTATTTT.

The chain uses TRBV7-9 and TRBJ2-5, with 10 bases lining up with TRBD2. Germline CDR1 is SEHNR and CDR2 is FQNEAQ (reference sequence). V dropped 4 bases and J dropped 5; count of bases not matched to a gene: 1. The length of the CDR3 is 13 residues. CDR3 protein: CASSYSGRETQYF. Here the CDR3 DNA reads TGTGCCAGCAGCTATAGCGGGAGGGAGACCCAGTACTTC. Supplemented by reference TRBV7-9 and TRBJ2-5, the full variable domain reads DTGVSQNPRHKITKRGQNVTFRCDPISEHNRLYWYRQTLGQGPEFLTYFQNEAQLEKSRLLSDRFSAERPKGSFSTLEIQRTEQGDSAMYLCASSYSGRETQYFGPGTRLLVL.

V and J are TRBV28 and TRBJ2-1; D remains ambiguous. The germline V and J ends were trimmed by 5 bases and 9 bases, with 17 bases remaining between them. The CDR3 runs 14 residues. Germline loops: CDR1 MDHEN, CDR2 SYDVKM. The CDR3 loop reads CASSPRHGLSEQFF. CDR3 bases: TGTGCCAGCAGTCCACGACATGGGCTAAGTGAGCAGTTCTTC.

The rearrangement links TRBV6-4 to TRBJ1-4, with 12 bases matching TRBD1. CDR3 length: 18 amino acids. The trim removed 3 bases at V and 5 bases at J, leaving 10 bases unmatched. Per the germline V gene, CDR1 is MRHNA and CDR2 is SNTAGT. CDR3 sequence (DNA): TGTGCCAGCAGTGAGAACCGTTGGGACAGGGGGCTGAATGAAAAACTGTTTTTT. This translates into CASSENRWDRGLNEKLFF.

This chain uses TRBV27 with TRBJ2-2; unclear D gene. CDR1 and CDR2 from the germline V gene are MNHEY and SMNVEV (reference sequence). This CDR3 is 15 amino acids long. The germline V and J ends were trimmed by 3 bases and 4 bases, with 12 bases remaining between them. The chain's CDR3 is CASSFIGQLTGELFF. The DNA of the CDR3 is TGTGCCAGCAGTTTCATCGGGCAGCTCACCGGGGAGCTGTTTTTT.

The chain is built from TRBV30 and TRBJ2-7; D gene ambiguous. The CDR3 has 15 residues. CDR1 and CDR2 (germline): GTSNPN, SVGIG (reference sequence). The V end was cut by 0 bases, the J end by 0 bases, with 12 bases between. The CDR3 coding sequence is TGTGCCTGGAGTGTACTCGCACTGAGCTCCTACGAGCAGTACTTC. This encodes CAWSVLALSSYEQYF.

The chain couples TRBV11-3 to TRBJ2-1; TRBD2 matches 13 bases. In germline, CDR1 is SGHNT, CDR2 YENEEA. This CDR3 region has 14 residues. The V gene end was trimmed by 5 bases and the J gene end by 9 bases; junction bases not matched to a gene: 4. CDR3 residues: CASSRTSGSIEQFF. CDR3 nucleotides: TGTGCCAGCAGCCGGACTAGCGGGAGTATTGAGCAGTTCTTC.

The chain recombines TRBV5-6 with TRBJ2-5, with TRBD1 identical over 10 bases. CDR1 SGHDT and CDR2 YYEEEE come from the germline V gene. This CDR3 has 15 amino acids. The V and J ends lost 2 bases and 5 bases, in that order; junction bases with no gene match: 6. CDR3 DNA: TGTGCCAGCAGCTTAGGACAGGGGGGGTTTGAGACCCAGTACTTC. Encoded protein: CASSLGQGGFETQYF.

The chain couples TRBV10-3 to TRBJ2-5; possible D gene TRBD1, 6 bases. The germline V gene encodes CDR1 ENHRY and CDR2 SYGVKD. V was trimmed by 6 bases and J by 3 bases, leaving 11 bases between them. This CDR3 contains 13 residues. The CDR3 coding sequence is TGTGCCATCAGCAAGGACAGTAAAGAGACCCAGTACTTC. Translated: CAISKDSKETQYF.

The rearrangement joins TRBV10-1 to TRBJ2-7; no definite D call. CDR1 and CDR2 (germline): WNHNN, SYGVQD (reference sequence). The CDR3 spans 16 residues. The V end lost 3 bases, the J end lost 7 bases, and 22 bases lay between the germline ends. CDR3 coding DNA: TGCGCCAGCAGTGACCCGTCTGCGACCCGCCCCTGGGAGCAGTACTTC. Translated, it gives CASSDPSATRPWEQYF.

The chain recombines TRBV14 with TRBJ1-4, with D possibly TRBD1 on 5 matching bases. The germline gives CDR1 SGHDN, CDR2 FVKESK. Trimming stripped 2 bases from V and 5 bases from J, with 9 bases between. The CDR3 loop spans 14 amino acids. The CDR3 nucleotides are TGTGCCAGCAGCCAAAGACAGATCAATGAAAAACTGTTTTTT. Residues: CASSQRQINEKLFF.

This clone was counted only a few times. An end of the junction does not agree with germline; a read error may underlie this. This rearrangement joins TRBV4-3 to TRBJ2-4; TRBD1 is a possible D gene (6 bases). Germline values: CDR1 LGHNA, CDR2 YSLEER. This CDR3 has 15 residues. The CDR3 protein is CASSQDWTAENIQYF. The CDR3 bases are TGCGCCAGCAGCCAAGATTGGACAGCCGAAAACATTCAGTACTTC.